This is a list of T cell receptor beta chains from one sample in a study of identifying expanded T cells in peripheral blood. Measured with immunoSEQ multiplex PCR; TCRdb has only the in-frame clones, and not every one. The table has around 100,000 clones, 88% seen once. Sequencing was performed on blood. These receptors originate from a person aged 18 to 70 in good health. CDR3s leave out the opening cysteine and the closing phenylalanine or tryptophan. The order of the fields is CDR3 length, clone size, V gene, CDR3 protein. Size is omitted from some rows. Given values are once, few, many or a class for expanded clones.

len: 11
abundance: NA
v_gene: TRBV6-5
CDR3aa: ASSYGGHTEAF

len: 12
abundance: NA
v_gene: TRBV11-2
CDR3aa: ASSLGRSGNTIY

len: 9
abundance: once
v_gene: TRBV9
CDR3aa: ASSSRGGYT

len: 11
abundance: NA
v_gene: TRBV4-1
CDR3aa: ASSQTENYEQY

len: 9
abundance: NA
v_gene: TRBV6-5
CDR3aa: ASRRTGEAF

len: 12
abundance: NA
v_gene: TRBV10-1
CDR3aa: ASSQDRGQTEAF

len: 13
abundance: NA
v_gene: TRBV9
CDR3aa: ASSVGVGGYTEAF

len: 13
abundance: NA
v_gene: TRBV27
CDR3aa: ASSLARGDSYGYT

len: 11
abundance: few
v_gene: TRBV30
CDR3aa: AWSYTGGTEAF

len: 11
abundance: NA
v_gene: TRBV2
CDR3aa: ASGLISHQPQH